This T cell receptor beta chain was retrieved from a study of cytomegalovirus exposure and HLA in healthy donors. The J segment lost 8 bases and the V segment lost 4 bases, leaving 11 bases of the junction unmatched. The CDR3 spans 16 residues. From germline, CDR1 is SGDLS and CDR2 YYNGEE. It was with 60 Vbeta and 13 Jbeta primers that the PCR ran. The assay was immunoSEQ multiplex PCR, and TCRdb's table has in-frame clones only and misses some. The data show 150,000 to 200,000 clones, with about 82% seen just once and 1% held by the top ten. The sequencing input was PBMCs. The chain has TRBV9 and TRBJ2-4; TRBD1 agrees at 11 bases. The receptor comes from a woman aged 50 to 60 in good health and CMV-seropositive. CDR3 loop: CASSPGVGQGGYIQYF. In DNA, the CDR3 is TGTGCCAGCAGCCCCGGAGTGGGACAGGGGGGTTACATTCAGTACTTC. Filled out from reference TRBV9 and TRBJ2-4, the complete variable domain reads DSGVTQTPKHLITATGQRVTLRCSPRSGDLSVYWYQQSLDQGLQFLIQYYNGEERAKGNILERFSAQQFPDLHSELNLSSLELGDSALYFCASSPGVGQGGYIQYFGAGTRLSVL.